The present T cell receptor beta chain was sequenced within a study of T-cell memory formation after mild COVID-19 (dated by TCRdb to 2020 to 2023). For the wider study: TCR sequence clusters from the two donors were found to be largely donor specific. In two donors, T-cell clones that expanded and contracted after mild COVID-19 were followed by sequencing TCRalpha and TCRbeta repertoires longitudinally. Two young, previously healthy adult volunteers made up the cohort, one male and one female. What the study reported, not specific to this receptor: Some responding clones were detected in pre-infection memory, which suggested that pre-existing cross-reactive memory T cells had joined the SARS-CoV-2 response. Clones contracting from day 15 to 85 had balanced CD4/CD8 phenotypes, while a second wave expanding from day 15 to 37 was biased towards CD4+. The second-wave clones that peaked on day 37 were not confirmed to be SARS-CoV-2 specific. Contracting CD4+ clones were located mainly in the CM and EM memory subsets, whereas CD8+ clones were found to be enriched in EMRA. The study included only two mild cases, and larger cohorts that include severe cases with pre-infection samples were judged to be necessary.

Ficoll-Paque density gradient centrifugation was used to isolate PBMCs. Turning to this clonotype: Its antigen is not yet known. One base away there is no much larger clone; base qualities are not given.

The listed sequencing device is Illumina NovaSeq 6000. cDNA libraries for TCRalpha and TCRbeta were prepared by 5'RACE using constant-segment primers, with sample barcodes and unique molecular identifiers added. RNA was extracted from every sample with Trizol reagent. Library amplification was performed in two PCR steps, and a second sample barcode and Illumina TruSeq adapters were introduced in the second step. Sequencing of the libraries was done on an Illumina NovaSeq, producing 2 x 150 bp paired-end reads. Per the source publication's procedure: Reads were demultiplexed and collapsed into UMI-guided consensus sequences with migec v1.2.7. Using mixcr v2.1.11, UMI consensuses were aligned to TRA and TRB V and J templates and then assembled into clonotypes. A clonotype was counted as expanded or contracted only if both edgeR and NoisET called the change significant, with noise models trained on biological replicates. For edgeR calls, the cutoffs were a false discovery rate-adjusted p below 0.01 and a log2 fold-change threshold of 1. PCA with hierarchical clustering of max-normalized trajectories of the 1000 most abundant clonotypes was used as exploratory dynamics analysis. Each responding clone was given a CD4 or CD8 phenotype based on the CD4+ and CD8+ repertoires, which had been sequenced separately. TCRdb reprocessed the public reads (quality trimming at Q25 with fastp, clone calling with MiXCR) and kept in-frame beta chains. Entries that share a CDR3 protein sequence are merged under the most common genes and DNA. TCRdb's processing, not the study's, gives the V and J calls here. The sample table contains 100,000 to 120,000 distinct CDR3 sequences; only one count was recorded for 22% of them. The ten largest make up approximately 40% of the sample.

Relative to germline, V is missing 2 bases and J is missing 6 bases, with 5 bases of the junction outside any gene match. From the cysteine up to the phenylalanine, the CDR3 has a length of 14 residues. The DNA shown is the 42-base CDR3, in frame from base 1. Via the germline V gene, CDR1 is SGDLS and CDR2 YYNGEE. The V and J segments used are TRBV9 and TRBJ2-1; 7 of the junction bases match TRBD2. Sequenced: PBMCs or a T cell subset sorted from them (not recorded which). The TCR was taken from a man younger than 35 who had mild COVID-19 (a few samples of this study predate the infection). The sample titles of this study are shuffled in the database, so cell type and time point are left out; the donor was told from shared clones. The CDR3 loop reads CASSVSTGGNEQFF. The DNA is TGTGCCAGCAGCGTGTCGACGGGGGGCAATGAGCAGTTCTTC.